The present T cell receptor (beta chain) was sequenced within a study of T cells after yellow fever vaccination. Points from the study as a whole: Post-booster reappearance was seen for most primary-vaccination clones (around 96% CD4, 85% to 90% CD8). Although the secondary response was weaker, it peaked faster, at day 5 versus 15.

The sample holds many counts of this clonotype. No antigen is known for it. TCRdb re-called the 5' RACE reads through MiXCR, storing one row per CDR3 protein. The top ten hold approximately 15% of the sample, which has about 400,000 distinct CDR3 sequences, over 5% seen once. The TCR originated in a young man who received the YFV17D yellow fever vaccine. Source: PBMCs, taken 5 days after the yellow fever booster vaccination.

CDR3 sequence reads: CASSPGPRKRVFGYTF. CDR3 DNA sequence: TGTGCCAGCTCACCCGGCCCAAGGAAGCGCGTGTTTGGCTACACCTTC. The chain joins TRBV18 to TRBJ1-2; D unresolved. The CDR3 length is 16 residues. Germline CDR1 KGHSH, CDR2 LQKENI. V lost 3 bases to trimming and J lost 7 bases, with 21 bases between them.